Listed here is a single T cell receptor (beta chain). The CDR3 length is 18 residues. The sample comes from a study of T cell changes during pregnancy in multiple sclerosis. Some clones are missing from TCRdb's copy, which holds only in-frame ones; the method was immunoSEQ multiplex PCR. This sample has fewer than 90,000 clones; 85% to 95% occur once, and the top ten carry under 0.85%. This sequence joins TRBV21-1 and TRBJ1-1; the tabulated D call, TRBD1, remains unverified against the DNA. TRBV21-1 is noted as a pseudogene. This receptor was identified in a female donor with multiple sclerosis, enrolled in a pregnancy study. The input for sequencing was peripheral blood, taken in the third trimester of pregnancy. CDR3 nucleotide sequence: TGTGCCAGCAGCAAAAAAGTGGGGACAGGGGGCCCGAACACTGAAGCTTTCTTT. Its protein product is CASSKKVGTGGPNTEAFF.